These 30 T cell receptor beta chains were sequenced from one sample in a study of T cells and Merkel cell carcinoma outcomes. Libraries were prepared by immunoSEQ multiplex PCR; TCRdb keeps only in-frame clonotypes and omits some of them. There are fewer than 20,000 clones in the sample; more than 75% occur only once, and less than 9.5% lies in the top ten. The source material was tumor tissue from Merkel cell carcinoma. The receptors were sampled from a human donor with Merkel cell carcinoma.

To note about this clone: Relative to the germline gene, one junction end is altered; a read error may explain this. The chain has TRBV7-9 and TRBJ2-3; D not certain. Germline CDR1 reads SEHNR; CDR2 reads FQNEAQ (reference sequence). The CDR3 is 12 residues long. The DNA of the CDR3 is TGTGCTAGCAGCAATAAACCGGATACGCAGTATTTT. Amino acids: CASSNKPDTQYF.

The chain couples TRBV29-1 to TRBJ1-3; unclear D gene. Germline V gene lookup returns CDR1 SQVTM and CDR2 ANQGSEA. V lost 4 bases and J lost 0, with 7 bases in between. The CDR3 is made up of 13 amino acids. The chain's CDR3 is CSVVTNSGNTIYF. CDR3 bases: TGCAGCGTTGTCACAAACTCTGGAAACACCATATATTTT.

This sequence joins TRBV10-3 and TRBJ1-5; D is possibly TRBD1 (6 bases). V was shortened by 5 bases and J by 7 bases, with 15 bases between the two germline ends. CDR3 length: 14 amino acids. The germline V gene encodes CDR1 ENHRY and CDR2 SYGVKD. The CDR3 region is CAISQGSGEQPQHF. As DNA, the CDR3 is TGTGCCATCAGTCAGGGGAGCGGAGAGCAGCCCCAGCATTTT.

V is TRBV7-9 and J is TRBJ2-4, with D perhaps TRBD2 (6 bases). V dropped 5 bases and J dropped 5 bases, with 13 bases sitting between them. CDR1 and CDR2 (germline): SEHNR, FQNEAQ (reference sequence). This CDR3 is 14 amino acids long. This CDR3 is CASSIPGGENIQYF. CDR3 sequence (DNA): TGTGCCAGCAGCATTCCGGGCGGGGAAAACATTCAGTACTTC.

The J gene is TRBJ2-5, the V gene TRBV2; TRBD1 is a possible D gene (5 bases). This CDR3 has 15 amino acids. V was shortened by 7 bases and J by 1 base, with 16 bases between the two germline ends. The germline V gene has CDR1 SNHLY and CDR2 FYNNEI. The CDR3 here is CASKGLGQVQETQYF. In DNA form, the CDR3 reads TGTGCCAGCAAAGGCCTTGGACAAGTCCAAGAGACCCAGTACTTC.

This chain uses TRBV13 with TRBJ1-4; unclear D gene. Germline lookup yields CDR1 PRHDT and CDR2 FYEKMQ (reference sequence). Trimming cost V 5 bases and J 3 bases, with 13 bases left between them. The CDR3 runs 15 residues. CDR3 in DNA: TGTGCCAGCAGCCTAGCAGCGTATTCTAATGAAAAACTGTTTTTT. Translated: CASSLAAYSNEKLFF.

The chain has TRBV20-1 and TRBJ2-1; the D is unclear. The V and J ends lost 5 bases and 8 bases respectively, with 10 bases between them. From germline, CDR1 is DFQATT and CDR2 SNEGSKA (reference sequence). The CDR3 spans 11 residues. CDR3 bases: TGCAGTGCTGAACATAGGGATGAGCAGTTCTTC. This translates into CSAEHRDEQFF.

DNA of the CDR3: TGTGCCAGCAGTTCTTTACGCAGGCTAGCCAAAAACATTCAGTACTTC. This encodes CASSSLRRLAKNIQYF. The chain is built from TRBV6-5 and TRBJ2-4; D gene unclear. V was clipped by 4 bases and J by 0 bases, with 13 bases between them. CDR1 is MNHEY, CDR2 SVGAGI, per germline. The CDR3 covers 16 residues.

The V and J genes are TRBV12-5 and TRBJ1-6; D gene ambiguous. Deletions cut 2 bases from V and 7 bases from J, with 0 bases between. This CDR3 is 11 amino acids long. CDR1 and CDR2 from the germline V gene are LGHNT and FRNRAP. DNA of the CDR3: TGTGCTAGTGGTTTGAATTCACCCCTCCACTTT. Translation: CASGLNSPLHF.

This clone was found a few times. The gene calls are TRBV5-4 and TRBJ1-2; D perhaps matches TRBD1 (5 bases). This CDR3 region has 12 residues. The V gene lost 0 bases and the J gene lost 8 bases, with 8 bases spanning the gap. CDR1 SGHNT and CDR2 YYREEE come from the germline V gene (reference sequence). This chain's CDR3 is CASSLAGDGYTF. The CDR3 DNA is TGTGCCAGCAGCTTGGCCGGGGACGGCTACACCTTC.

There are a few counts of this clone. The chain recombines TRBV4-2 with TRBJ2-7; D gene unclear. Trimming took off 0 bases at V and 3 bases at J, with 12 bases between the two ends. The CDR3 sequence is 15 residues long. Germline V CDR1 and CDR2: LGHNA, YNFKEQ. The CDR3 region has the DNA TGTGCCAGCAGCCAAGAATTGGGTGACTTCTACGAGCAGTACTTC. Translation: CASSQELGDFYEQYF.

The chain uses TRBV2 and TRBJ1-1; maybe TRBD1 (6 bases). CDR1 is SNHLY and CDR2 is FYNNEI in the germline V gene. The ends were cut back, 8 bases at V and 4 bases at J, with 17 bases in the middle. This CDR3 contains 14 residues. CDR3 nucleotides: TGTGCCAGCCTTTCCCAGGGGCGGACCACTGAAGCTTTCTTT. This encodes CASLSQGRTTEAFF.

The V and J genes are TRBV9 and TRBJ2-6; TRBD1 aligns across 10 bases. The V segment lost 3 bases and the J segment 2 bases; nucleotides outside the gene matches: 8. CDR1 is SGDLS and CDR2 is YYNGEE in the germline V gene. The CDR3 is 18 amino acids. The CDR3 reads CASSGRDRGFTGANVLTF. The CDR3 DNA follows: TGTGCCAGCAGCGGGAGGGACAGGGGATTTACTGGGGCCAACGTCCTGACTTTC.

The chain combines TRBV18 with TRBJ1-2, with D perhaps matching TRBD1 (5 bases). CDR1 is KGHSH, CDR2 LQKENI, per germline. V dropped 4 bases and J dropped 8 bases, with 17 bases sitting between them. The CDR3 extends over 14 amino acids. DNA of the CDR3: TGTGCCAGCTCACAAAAAGCCGGGACGTCCGGCTACACCTTC. Translation: CASSQKAGTSGYTF.

About this clone itself: Other DNA sequences from this sample encode an identical CDR3 as well. The rearrangement uses TRBV2 and TRBJ2-7; tentative D call: TRBD2 (5 bases). There are 13 residues in the CDR3. Germline V lookup: CDR1 SNHLY, CDR2 FYNNEI. Trimming stripped 7 bases from V and 4 bases from J, with 14 bases between. In nucleotides, the CDR3 is TGTGCCAGCAACCCGGGAAGTAGTTACGAGCAGTACTTC. Its translation: CASNPGSSYEQYF.

V gene TRBV7-9 combines with J gene TRBJ2-1; 8 bases agree with TRBD1. V was clipped by 4 bases and J by 4 bases; unmatched bases: 9. The length of the CDR3 is 16 residues. Germline CDR1 is SEHNR and CDR2 is FQNEAQ (reference sequence). The CDR3 nucleotides are TGTGCCAGCAGCTCCTTCGACAGGGGAGTTTACAATGAGCAGTTCTTC. This encodes CASSSFDRGVYNEQFF.

A remark on this clone: The germline gene is not matched at one end of the junction; a read error may be the cause. This chain uses TRBV27 with TRBJ1-4; D uncertain. This CDR3 has 16 amino acids. Germline values: CDR1 MNHEY, CDR2 SMNVEV (reference sequence). CDR3: CASSLSPGWTNEKLFF. The DNA of the CDR3 is TGTGCCAGTAGTTTATCTCCTGGCTGGACTAATGAAAAACTGTTTTTT.

In DNA form, the CDR3 reads TGTGCCACCAGCTATAGGGCAGGGGGTGACACTGAAGCTTTCTTT. Protein sequence: CATSYRAGGDTEAFF. The J gene is TRBJ1-1, the V gene TRBV15, with 7 bases identical to TRBD1. The CDR3 is 15 residues long. The germline gives CDR1 LNHNV, CDR2 YYDKDF (reference sequence). The V gene end was trimmed by 5 bases and the J gene end by 3 bases; junction bases not matched to a gene: 9. Filled out from reference TRBV15 and TRBJ1-1, the complete variable domain reads DAMVIQNPRYQVTQFGKPVTLSCSQTLNHNVMYWYQQKSSQAPKLLFHYYDKDFNNEADTPDNFQSRRPNTSFCFLDIRSPGLGDTAMYLCATSYRAGGDTEAFFGQGTRLTVV.

V usage is TRBV9 and J usage is TRBJ2-2; possible D gene TRBD1, 6 bases. The CDR3 is 14 residues long. Germline lookup yields CDR1 SGDLS and CDR2 YYNGEE. The V end was cut by 3 bases, the J end by 3 bases, with 9 bases between. CDR3 protein: CASSGRTDTGELFF. CDR3 nucleotide sequence: TGTGCCAGCAGCGGCAGGACAGACACCGGGGAGCTGTTTTTT.

With respect to this clone: One junction end does not reproduce the germline sequence, and a read error may be involved. The chain recombines TRBV5-4 with TRBJ1-1, with D uncertain. Germline assignment: CDR1 SGHNT and CDR2 YYREEE (reference sequence). The CDR3 covers 14 residues. CDR3: CASSLEQGTLKAFF. The CDR3, as DNA: TGTGCCAGCAGTTTGGAGCAAGGTACACTGAAAGCTTTCTTT.

J is TRBJ1-1 and V is TRBV5-1; possibly TRBD1 for D (6 bases). The CDR3 has 16 amino acids. Germline loops: CDR1 SGHRS, CDR2 YFSETQ. With 0 bases removed from V and 1 base from J, the gap between germline ends came to 13 bases. This CDR3 reads CASSLGPRGPNTEAFF. CDR3 bases: TGCGCCAGCAGCTTGGGCCCCCGGGGGCCGAACACTGAAGCTTTCTTT.

This clone came up a few times. This chain connects TRBV27 to TRBJ1-5; no definite D call. Deletions cut 2 bases from V and 4 bases from J, with 12 bases between. The CDR3 has 15 residues. Germline V gives CDR1 MNHEY, CDR2 SMNVEV (reference sequence). CDR3 DNA sequence: TGTGCCAGCAGTTTAGCGCCAGGAGGGAATCAGCCCCAGCATTTT. It specifies CASSLAPGGNQPQHF.

This clone was seen only once. This rearrangement joins TRBV18 to TRBJ1-4, with D possibly matching TRBD1 (5 bases). Germline loops: CDR1 KGHSH, CDR2 LQKENI. CDR3 length: 15 residues. V was trimmed by 6 bases and J by 2 bases, leaving 13 bases between them. This chain's CDR3 is CASSLRRGTNEKLFF. CDR3 coding DNA: TGTGCCAGCTCCCTACGTAGGGGCACTAATGAAAAACTGTTTTTT.

The V call is TRBV2, the J call TRBJ1-2; the D is unclear. The V gene's germline CDR1 is SNHLY and CDR2 FYNNEI. The CDR3 is made up of 13 amino acids. V gave up 2 bases and J gave up 8 bases, with 12 bases separating them. CDR3 sequence (DNA): TGTGCCAGCAGTGAATCTCTTGGGGTAGGCTACACCTTC. Amino acid sequence: CASSESLGVGYTF.

Concerning this clone: A junction end diverges from the germline sequence, so it may reflect a read error. V is TRBV7-7 and J is TRBJ2-5; D gene uncertain. Germline loops: CDR1 SSHAT, CDR2 FNYEAQ (reference sequence). CDR3 length: 13 residues. CDR3 protein: CASSPDFFGTQYF. DNA for the CDR3: TGTGCTAGCAGCCCCGACTTCTTTGGGACCCAGTACTTC. Supplemented by reference TRBV7-7 and TRBJ2-5, the full variable domain reads GAGVSQSPRYKVTKRGQDVTLRCDPISSHATLYWYQQALGQGPEFLTYFNYEAQPDKSGLPSDRFSAERPEGSISTLTIQRTEQRDSAMYRCASSPDFFGTQYFGPGTRLLVL.

The chain couples TRBV6-1 to TRBJ2-3; D tentatively fits TRBD1 or TRBD2 (5 bases each). The germline CDR1 and CDR2 sequences are MNHNS and SASEGT. The CDR3 is made up of 13 amino acids. Trimming shortened V by 6 bases and J by 2 bases, and 9 bases separated the two germline ends. The DNA for the CDR3 is TGTGCCAGCAGGGGGGACCTCACAGATACGCAGTATTTT. It is translated as CASRGDLTDTQYF.

The gene calls are TRBV10-3 and TRBJ1-1; 7 bases map to TRBD1. CDR1 is ENHRY and CDR2 is SYGVKD in the germline V gene. CDR3 length: 17 residues. V lost 3 bases and J lost 1; bases outside the gene matches: 11. CDR3: CAISDDRDSSQNTEAFF. CDR3 sequence (DNA): TGTGCCATCAGTGATGACAGGGATTCGTCCCAGAACACTGAAGCTTTCTTT.

The genes are TRBV28 and TRBJ1-1; TRBD1 might be the D (6 bases). Per the germline V gene, CDR1 is MDHEN and CDR2 is SYDVKM. V was pared by 5 bases and J by 3 bases, with 19 bases between. This CDR3 has 16 amino acids. CDR3 residues: CASSIGGRWSDTEAFF. The DNA of the CDR3 is TGTGCCAGCAGTATTGGGGGGCGCTGGTCAGACACTGAAGCTTTCTTT.

The V gene is TRBV19, the J gene TRBJ2-1; 9 bases map to TRBD2. The V and J ends lost 7 bases and 4 bases, in that order; junction bases with no gene match: 5. This CDR3 region has 14 residues. Germline CDR1 and CDR2: LNHDA and SQIVND (reference sequence). CDR3: CASTLAGAYNEQFF. As DNA, the CDR3 is TGTGCCAGTACCTTAGCGGGAGCTTACAATGAGCAGTTCTTC. The whole variable domain, remainder taken from reference TRBV19 and TRBJ2-1, is DGGITQSPKYLFRKEGQNVTLSCEQNLNHDAMYWYRQDPGQGLRLIYYSQIVNDFQKGDIAEGYSVSREKKESFPLTVTSAQKNPTAFYLCASTLAGAYNEQFFGPGTRLTVL.

The chain couples TRBV20-1 to TRBJ2-1; no firm D call. Germline V gene sequence: CDR1 DFQATT, CDR2 SNEGSKA (reference sequence). Trimming took off 1 base at V and 8 bases at J, with 3 bases between the two ends. There are 10 residues in the CDR3. The CDR3 DNA sequence: TGCAGTGCTAGAGCACATGAGCAGTTCTTC. Protein product: CSARAHEQFF.